Given below is one T cell receptor beta chain in context. Its antigen is unidentified. Clones were read by immunoSEQ multiplex PCR, and TCRdb kept only the in-frame ones, dropping some. Altogether tens of thousands of clones are present, less than 70% being singletons, with the ten largest covering 10% to 15%. This entry is derived from a study of T cells in narcolepsy. Overall study results and limits: HCRT-specific and TRIB2-specific autoreactive clonotypes appeared among same-patient CSF and blood CD4+ clonotypes.

CDR1 and CDR2 (germline): SGHRS, YFSETQ. Trimming cost V 1 base and J 5 bases, with 14 bases left between them. This CDR3 is 15 amino acids long. Sequencing was carried out using memory (CD45RA-) CD4+ T cells from blood. This TCR was sampled from a human donor in good health. The J gene is TRBJ2-3, the V gene TRBV5-1, with a weak D call TRBD2 (5 bases). The CDR3 coding sequence is TGCGCCAGCAGCTTGTGGAATGGAGGCGGAGATACGCAGTATTTT. Its translation is CASSLWNGGGDTQYF.